These T cell receptor beta chains were read from a single sample in a study of cytomegalovirus exposure and HLA in healthy donors. Using immunoSEQ multiplex PCR, the repertoire was profiled, and TCRdb retains in-frame clones only, with some absent. The table has about 110,000 clones, 55% to 65% seen once. Sequencing was carried out using PBMCs. Receptors were obtained from a woman younger than 45 in good health and CMV-seronegative. Each CDR3 is given with its conserved first and last residue. A row's size may be missing; if present it is once, few, many or a size class.

TRBV30 | - | CAWSLGQGINSPLHF
TRBV11-2 | - | CASSTLSGKSYEQYF
TRBV6-5 | - | CASSYGRSSYNEQFF
TRBV7-2 | - | CASSLVGGGGGYTF
TRBV11-2 | few | CASSFQGRGYEQYF
TRBV6-1 | - | CASSDVQGSYNSPLHF
TRBV5-8 | - | CASSRGLAGNHEQYF
TRBV5-5 | few | CASSSGGQETQYF
TRBV6-1 | - | CASWDSLNTEAFF
TRBV6-1 | - | CASSEDIYNEQFF
TRBV6-5 | - | CASSYGYSSYGYTF
TRBV2 | - | CASSPGNEQFF
TRBV11-2 | - | CASSFRDSGEKLFF
TRBV10-3 | - | CAISGTGTEAFF
TRBV5-6 | - | CASSRGLAESYEQYF
TRBV28 | - | CASRLQGQGLTEAFF
TRBV1 | - | CTSSQRGSKEKLFF
TRBV7-6 | - | CASSLHRAEQYF
TRBV10-3 | - | CAIKEDLSYNEQFF
TRBV6-1 | - | CASSEALSLNYGYTF
TRBV11-2 | once | CASRSPGLAVNNEQFF
TRBV5-1 | - | CASMASGGRFGYTF
TRBV27 | - | CASRTGLNSPLHF
TRBV19 | - | CASSIVGISGAGKHNEQFF
TRBV6-6 | - | CASRNGGKNTEAFF
TRBV11-2 | few | CASSLIFSAYEQYF
TRBV5-8 | - | CASSFFGSEQFF
TRBV25-1 | - | CASSVAGGYNEQFF
TRBV4-3 | few | CASSQGVGDNTEAFF